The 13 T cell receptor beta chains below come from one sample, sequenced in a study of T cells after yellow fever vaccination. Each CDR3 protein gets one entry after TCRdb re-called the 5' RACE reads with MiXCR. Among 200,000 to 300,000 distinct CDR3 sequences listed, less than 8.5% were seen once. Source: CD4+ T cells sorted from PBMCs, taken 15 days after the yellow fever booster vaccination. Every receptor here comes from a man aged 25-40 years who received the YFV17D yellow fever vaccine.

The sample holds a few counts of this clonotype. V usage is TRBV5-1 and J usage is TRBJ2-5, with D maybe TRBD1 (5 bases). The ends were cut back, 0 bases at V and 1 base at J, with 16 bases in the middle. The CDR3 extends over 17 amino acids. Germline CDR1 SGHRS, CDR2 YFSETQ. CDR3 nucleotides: TGCGCCAGCAGCTTGGCCCCTTCAGGGATCCGCCAAGAGACCCAGTACTTC. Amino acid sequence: CASSLAPSGIRQETQYF.

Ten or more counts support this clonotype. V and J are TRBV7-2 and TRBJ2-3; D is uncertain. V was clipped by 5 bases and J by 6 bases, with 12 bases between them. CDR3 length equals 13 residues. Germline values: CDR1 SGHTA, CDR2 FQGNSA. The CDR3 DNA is TGTGCCAGCAGCCCGTCAACAGCGGATACGCAGTATTTT. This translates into CASSPSTADTQYF.

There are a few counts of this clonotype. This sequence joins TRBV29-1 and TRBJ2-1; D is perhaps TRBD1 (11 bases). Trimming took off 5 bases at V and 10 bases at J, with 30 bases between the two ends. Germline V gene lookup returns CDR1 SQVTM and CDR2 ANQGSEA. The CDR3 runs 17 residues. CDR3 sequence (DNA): TGCAGCGTTAGGACAGGGGGCGCGGCTAGCGGGAGATTAGAGCAGTTCTTC. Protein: CSVRTGGAASGRLEQFF.

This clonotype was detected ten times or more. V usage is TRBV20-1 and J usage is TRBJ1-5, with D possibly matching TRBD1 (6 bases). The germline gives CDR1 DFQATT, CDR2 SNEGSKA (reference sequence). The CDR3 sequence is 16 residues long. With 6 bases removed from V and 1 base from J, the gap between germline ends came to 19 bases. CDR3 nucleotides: TGCAGTGCCCTAACACCACAGGGCGGGAGCAATCAGCCCCAGCATTTT. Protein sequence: CSALTPQGGSNQPQHF.

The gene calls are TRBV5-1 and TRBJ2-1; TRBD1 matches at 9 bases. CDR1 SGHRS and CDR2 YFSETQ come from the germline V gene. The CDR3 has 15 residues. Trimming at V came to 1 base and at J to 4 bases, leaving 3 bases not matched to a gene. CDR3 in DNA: TGCGCCAGCAGCTTGCACGGACAGGGGTACAATGAGCAGTTCTTC. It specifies CASSLHGQGYNEQFF.

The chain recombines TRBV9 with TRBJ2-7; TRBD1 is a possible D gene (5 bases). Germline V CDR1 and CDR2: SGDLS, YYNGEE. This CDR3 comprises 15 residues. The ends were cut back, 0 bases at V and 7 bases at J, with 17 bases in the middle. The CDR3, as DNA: TGTGCCAGCAGCGTAGCAGGGTCCCACGGTGGAGAGCAGTACTTC. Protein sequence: CASSVAGSHGGEQYF.

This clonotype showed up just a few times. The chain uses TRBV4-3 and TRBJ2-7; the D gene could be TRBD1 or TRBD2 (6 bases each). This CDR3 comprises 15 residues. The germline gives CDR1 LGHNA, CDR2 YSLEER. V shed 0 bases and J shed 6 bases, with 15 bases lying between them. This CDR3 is CASSQEGGRVAEQYF. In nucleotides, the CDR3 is TGCGCCAGCAGCCAAGAAGGGGGGCGGGTCGCCGAGCAGTACTTC.

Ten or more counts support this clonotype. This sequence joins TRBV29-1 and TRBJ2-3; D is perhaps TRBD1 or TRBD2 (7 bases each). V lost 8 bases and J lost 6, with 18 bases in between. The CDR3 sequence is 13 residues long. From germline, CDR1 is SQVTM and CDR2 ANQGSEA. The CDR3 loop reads CSQFRGGQDTQYF. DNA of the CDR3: TGCAGCCAATTCAGGGGGGGACAGGATACGCAGTATTTT.

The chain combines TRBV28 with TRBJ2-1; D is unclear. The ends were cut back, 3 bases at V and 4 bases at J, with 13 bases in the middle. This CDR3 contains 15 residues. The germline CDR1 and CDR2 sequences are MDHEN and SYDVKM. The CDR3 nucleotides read TGTGCCAGCAGTTTCCGAGAATTACTTTACAATGAGCAGTTCTTC. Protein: CASSFRELLYNEQFF.

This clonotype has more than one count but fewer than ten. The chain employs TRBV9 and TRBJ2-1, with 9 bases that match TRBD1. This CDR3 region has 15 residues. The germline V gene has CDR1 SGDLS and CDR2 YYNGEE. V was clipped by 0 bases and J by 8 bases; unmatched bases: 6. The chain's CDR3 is CASSVAGQGVDEQFF. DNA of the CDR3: TGTGCCAGCAGCGTAGCGGGACAGGGAGTAGATGAGCAGTTCTTC.

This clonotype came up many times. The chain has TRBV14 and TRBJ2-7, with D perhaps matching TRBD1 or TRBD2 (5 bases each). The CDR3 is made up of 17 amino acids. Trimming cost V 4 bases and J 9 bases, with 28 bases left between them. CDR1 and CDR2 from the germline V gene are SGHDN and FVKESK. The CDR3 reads CASSLRDEPTSLYGQYF. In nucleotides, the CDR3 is TGTGCCAGCAGCCTCCGGGACGAGCCTACGAGCCTCTATGGGCAGTACTTC.

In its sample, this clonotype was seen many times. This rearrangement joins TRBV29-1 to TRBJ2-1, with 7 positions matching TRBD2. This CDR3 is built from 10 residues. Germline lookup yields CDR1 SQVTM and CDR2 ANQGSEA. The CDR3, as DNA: TGCAGAGCGGGAACTAATGAGCAGTTCTTC. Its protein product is CRAGTNEQFF.

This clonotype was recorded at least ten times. This CDR3 is CAWSRGPGGKTQYF. The CDR3 region has the DNA TGTGCCTGGAGTCGGGGACCGGGGGGAAAGACCCAGTACTTC. V is TRBV30 and J is TRBJ2-5; TRBD2 agrees at 7 bases. Germline CDR1 reads GTSNPN; CDR2 reads SVGIG (reference sequence). The CDR3 contains 14 residues. Unmatched junction bases numbered 9, after V lost 2 bases and J lost 6 bases. Full variable domain (outside the CDR3, taken from reference TRBV30 and TRBJ2-5): SQTIHQWPATLVQPVGSPLSLECTVEGTSNPNLYWYRQAAGRGLQLLFYSVGIGQISSEVPQNLSASRPQDRQFILSSKKLLLSDSGFYLCAWSRGPGGKTQYFGPGTRLLVL.